This TCR beta chain was identified during a study of CD8+ T cells in alopecia areata. Sequencing templates came from extracted RNA that was reverse transcribed into cDNA. Profiled with immunoSEQ multiplex PCR; TCRdb holds only in-frame clones, not every one. This table has roughly 190,000 clones, roughly 60% appearing once. Indicated treatment: oral pan-JAK inhibitor, 5-10 mg twice daily. The receptor's source is a human donor with alopecia areata. Sequenced here: CD4+ T cells sorted from blood, sampled around week 49, from a patient treated with tofacitinib.

The CDR3 spells CASSEAADFYEQYF. CDR3 bases: TGTGCCAGCAGTGAAGCGGCGGACTTCTACGAGCAGTACTTC. The rearrangement links TRBV6-1 to TRBJ2-7, with a weak D call TRBD2 (5 bases). Trimming removed 0 bases from V and 3 bases from J, with 9 bases in between. Germline CDR1 reads MNHNS; CDR2 reads SASEGT. The CDR3 length is 14 residues.